This entry lists 4 T cell receptor beta chains sequenced from one sample in a study of OX40 agonist ivuxolimab in advanced cancers. Libraries were prepared through the immunoSEQ multiplex PCR assay. Imported from immuneACCESS, the table was reduced by TCRdb to in-frame sequences with V and J called. These copies leave out some clones; in studies compared against another copy, an unresolved V gene accounts for under half, and the cause of the remainder is not known. The sample records about 28,000 clones, 84% of which are singletons. The top ten clones comprise over 15% of the sample. The sequencing used CD4+ or CD8+ T cells sorted from blood, collected in a trial of the OX40 agonist ivuxolimab. The source of these receptors is an adult with an advanced solid tumor such as melanoma, head and neck, liver or kidney cancer.

In its sample, this clone was seen once. V gene TRBV29-1 combines with J gene TRBJ1-3, with D unclear. The CDR3 totals 15 residues. The germline gives CDR1 SQVTM, CDR2 ANQGSEA. Trimming left V 6 bases short and J 0 bases short, with 15 bases between. The chain's CDR3 is CSVAEGLVSGNTIYF. The DNA for the CDR3 is TGCAGCGTAGCAGAGGGCCTGGTCTCTGGAAACACCATATATTTT.

The rearrangement joins TRBV6-5 to TRBJ2-7, with D maybe TRBD1 (6 bases). The length of the CDR3 is 14 residues. Germline CDR1 reads MNHEY; CDR2 reads SVGAGI. V lost 1 base, J lost 2 bases, and 9 bases lay in between. CDR3 DNA sequence: TGTGCCAGCAGTTACTATGGGGGCGCCTACGAGCAGTACTTC. It yields the protein CASSYYGGAYEQYF.

This sequence joins TRBV4-1 and TRBJ1-2; D is unclear. The CDR3 spans 15 residues. Trimming stripped 3 bases from V and 8 bases from J, with 19 bases between. Germline CDR1 and CDR2: MGHRA and YSYEKL. The CDR3 loop is CASSQEWTVSRGYTF. The CDR3 bases are TGCGCCAGCAGCCAGGAATGGACCGTCTCTCGGGGCTACACCTTC.

The gene calls are TRBV25-1 and TRBJ1-1; D unclear. The CDR3 contains 15 residues. The germline gives CDR1 MGHDK, CDR2 SYGVNS. V dropped 1 base and J dropped 1 base, with 10 bases sitting between them. The CDR3: CASSESSAANTEAFF. In DNA, the CDR3 is TGTGCCAGCAGTGAATCCTCGGCGGCGAACACTGAAGCTTTCTTT.